These 10 T cell receptor beta chains were sequenced from one sample in a study of early T cells in non-severe SARS-CoV-2 infection. TCRdb fed the 5' RACE reads into MiXCR, producing one record per CDR3 protein. The data hold under 85,000 distinct CDR3 sequences, with roughly 12% observed a single time. Sequenced sample: whole blood. The receptor source for this set is an adult who was a healthcare worker with PCR-confirmed SARS-CoV-2 infection or an uninfected control (not recorded which).

This clonotype was found a few times. The chain is built from TRBV7-2 and TRBJ2-1; D is uncertain. Per the germline V gene, CDR1 is SGHTA and CDR2 is FQGNSA. This CDR3 is 11 amino acids long. Trimming removed 4 bases from V and 9 bases from J, with 7 bases in between. The CDR3 region is CASSSGSEQFF. CDR3 nucleotide sequence: TGTGCCAGCAGCTCCGGGTCTGAGCAGTTCTTC.

This clonotype was picked up a small number of times. The V call is TRBV7-9, the J call TRBJ2-1; 12 nucleotides match TRBD2. The CDR3 totals 17 residues. Per the germline V gene, CDR1 is SEHNR and CDR2 is FQNEAQ (reference sequence). After removal of 5 bases from V and 4 bases from J, the junction contained 9 bases not matched to a gene. CDR3 nucleotide sequence: TGTGCCAGCAGCCAGAGACTAGCGGGAGTACGGTACAATGAGCAGTTCTTC. Translated: CASSQRLAGVRYNEQFF.

This clonotype was counted many times. V is TRBV7-9 and J is TRBJ2-1; TRBD1 is a possible D gene (6 bases). The CDR3 has 16 amino acids. Trimming removed 1 base from V and 9 bases from J, with 19 bases in between. Germline values: CDR1 SEHNR, CDR2 FQNEAQ (reference sequence). CDR3 amino acids: CASSLGIGLLGGEQFF. CDR3 in DNA: TGTGCCAGCAGCTTAGGTATCGGGCTCCTAGGGGGTGAGCAGTTCTTC.

This clonotype was counted a few times. The V gene is TRBV7-8, the J gene TRBJ2-7; D may match TRBD1 or TRBD2 (5 bases each). The CDR3 has 15 residues. Deletions cut 5 bases from V and 3 bases from J, with 17 bases between. The germline V gene has CDR1 SGHVS and CDR2 FQNEAQ. In DNA, the CDR3 is TGTGCCAGCAGCCAGACCGGGACCGGACACTACGAGCAGTACTTC. It encodes CASSQTGTGHYEQYF. Drawing the rest from reference TRBV7-8 and TRBJ2-7, the complete variable domain is GAGVSQSPRYKVAKRGQDVALRCDPISGHVSLFWYQQALGQGPEFLTYFQNEAQLDKSGLPSDRFFAERPEGSVSTLKIQRTQQEDSAVYLCASSQTGTGHYEQYFGPGTRLTVT.

This clonotype was seen many times. The V and J genes are TRBV5-1 and TRBJ1-1; D may be TRBD1 (5 bases). Germline lookup yields CDR1 SGHRS and CDR2 YFSETQ. V lost 3 bases to trimming and J lost 1 base, with 7 bases between them. This CDR3 region has 13 residues. CDR3 bases: TGCGCCAGCAGCTCCCAGGGGAACACTGAAGCTTTCTTT. This gives the protein CASSSQGNTEAFF.

This clonotype occurred many times. V usage is TRBV5-6 and J usage is TRBJ2-2; D uncertain. Germline CDR1 is SGHDT and CDR2 is YYEEEE. The CDR3 has 15 residues. V shed 4 bases and J shed 0 bases, with 10 bases lying between them. For the CDR3, the DNA is TGTGCCAGCAGCCCAGATGGTCCGAACACCGGGGAGCTGTTTTTT. Translated, it gives CASSPDGPNTGELFF. The full variable domain, rest sourced from reference TRBV5-6 and TRBJ2-2, is DAGVTQSPTHLIKTRGQQVTLRCSPKSGHDTVSWYQQALGQGPQFIFQYYEEEERQRGNFPDRFSGHQFPNYSSELNVNALLLGDSALYLCASSPDGPNTGELFFGEGSRLTVL.

This chain connects TRBV6-5 to TRBJ2-1; the D gene is possibly TRBD1 (5 bases). CDR3 size: 13 residues. The V end lost 2 bases, the J end lost 7 bases, and 9 bases lay between the germline ends. In germline, CDR1 is MNHEY, CDR2 SVGAGI. In DNA form, the CDR3 reads TGTGCCAGCAGTTACCAAGCAGGGAATGAGCAGTTCTTC. This codes for CASSYQAGNEQFF.

This clonotype occurred a few times. This rearrangement joins TRBV5-1 to TRBJ1-2; 8 bases are a match to TRBD1. This CDR3 comprises 14 residues. Germline CDR1 SGHRS, CDR2 YFSETQ. The J segment lost 6 bases and the V segment lost 2 bases, leaving 6 bases of the junction unmatched. The CDR3 protein is CASSFDRGGNGYTF. CDR3 nucleotides: TGCGCCAGCAGCTTTGACAGGGGTGGCAATGGCTACACCTTC.

In this sample, this clonotype turned up many times. This rearrangement joins TRBV27 to TRBJ1-4; D unclear. The ends were cut back, 1 base at V and 8 bases at J, with 14 bases in the middle. This CDR3 is 15 amino acids long. Germline V CDR1 and CDR2: MNHEY, SMNVEV (reference sequence). This CDR3 reads CASSLLSLAREKLFF. The CDR3 DNA sequence: TGTGCCAGCAGTTTATTGTCCCTGGCTCGGGAAAAACTGTTTTTT.

A remark on this clonotype: One end of the junction is discordant with germline, which a read error may explain. The chain is built from TRBV12-3 or TRBV12-4 and TRBJ2-4; D call uncertain. The CDR3 covers 12 residues. In DNA form, the CDR3 reads TGTGCCAGCAGTTTCACAAAAAACATTCAGAACTTC. It encodes CASSFTKNIQNF.